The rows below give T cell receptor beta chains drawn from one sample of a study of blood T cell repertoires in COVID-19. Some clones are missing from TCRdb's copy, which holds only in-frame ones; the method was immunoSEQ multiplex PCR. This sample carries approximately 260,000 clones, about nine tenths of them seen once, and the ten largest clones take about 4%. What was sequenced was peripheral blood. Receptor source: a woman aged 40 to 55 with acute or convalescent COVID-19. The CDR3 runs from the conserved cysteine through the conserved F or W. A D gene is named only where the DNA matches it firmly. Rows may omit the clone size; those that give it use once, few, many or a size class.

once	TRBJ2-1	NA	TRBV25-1	CASSGPTGLLFNEQFF	TGTGCCAGCAGCGGACCGACAGGCCTACTATTCAATGAGCAGTTCTTC
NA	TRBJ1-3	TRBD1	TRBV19	CASSLLTGKRAGNTIYF	TGTGCCAGTAGTTTACTGACAGGGAAGAGGGCTGGAAACACCATATATTTT
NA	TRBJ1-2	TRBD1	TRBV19	CASRYEGTGEGYGYTF	TGTGCCAGTAGATATGAGGGGACAGGGGAAGGCTATGGCTACACCTTC
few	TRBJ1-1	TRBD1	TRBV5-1	CASSLVTGANTEAFF	TGCGCCAGCAGCTTGGTAACAGGGGCTAACACTGAAGCTTTCTTT
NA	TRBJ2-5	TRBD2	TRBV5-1	CASSLAGLAGGQETQYF	TGCGCCAGCAGCTTGGCGGGACTAGCGGGGGGCCAAGAGACCCAGTACTTC
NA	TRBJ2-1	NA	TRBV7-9	CASARESSYNEQFF	TGTGCCAGCGCCCGGGAGAGCTCCTACAATGAGCAGTTCTTC
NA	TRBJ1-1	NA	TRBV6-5	CASSYSFGTQNTEAFF	TGTGCCAGCAGTTACTCGTTTGGGACACAGAACACTGAAGCTTTCTTT
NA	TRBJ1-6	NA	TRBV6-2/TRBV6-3	CASSYQEGNSPLHF	TGTGCCAGCAGTTACCAGGAGGGAAATTCACCCCTCCACTTT
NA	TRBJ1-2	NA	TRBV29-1	CSVAGGNYGYTF	TGCAGCGTCGCGGGGGGTAACTATGGCTACACCTTC
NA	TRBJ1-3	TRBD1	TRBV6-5	CASSRQGAVGNTIYF	TGTGCCAGCAGTCGCCAGGGGGCCGTTGGAAACACCATATATTTT
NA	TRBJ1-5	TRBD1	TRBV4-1	CASSQAGQGSQPQHF	TGCGCCAGCAGCCAAGCGGGACAGGGAAGTCAGCCCCAGCATTTT
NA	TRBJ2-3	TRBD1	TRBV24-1	CATSVWPDRVGTDTQYF	TGTGCCACCAGTGTATGGCCCGACAGGGTAGGAACAGATACGCAGTATTTT
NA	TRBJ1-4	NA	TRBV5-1	CASSSPPGDSNEKLFF	TGCGCCAGCAGCTCACCCCCCGGTGACAGTAATGAAAAACTGTTTTTT
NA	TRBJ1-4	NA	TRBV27	CASTGLANEKLFF	TGTGCCAGCACGGGGTTAGCTAATGAAAAACTGTTTTTT
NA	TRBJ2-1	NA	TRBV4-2	CASSHARGAYNEQFF	TGTGCCAGCAGCCATGCCAGGGGGGCCTACAATGAGCAGTTCTTC
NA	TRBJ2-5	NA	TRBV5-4	CASSSRKQPNQETQYF	TGTGCCAGCAGCTCCCGTAAACAGCCAAACCAAGAGACCCAGTACTTC
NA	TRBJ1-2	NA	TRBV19	CASTPHRGQIYGYTF	TGTGCCAGTACCCCCCACCGAGGACAGATCTATGGCTACACCTTC
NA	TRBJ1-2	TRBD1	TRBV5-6	CASSLYPGTVNYGYTF	TGTGCCAGCAGCTTGTACCCCGGGACAGTAAACTATGGCTACACCTTC
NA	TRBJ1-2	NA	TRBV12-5	CASGLVLRRDGDYGYTF	TGTGCTAGTGGTTTGGTATTGAGGAGGGACGGGGACTATGGCTACACCTTC
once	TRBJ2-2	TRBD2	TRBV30	CAWSSWEGGGELFF	TGTGCCTGGAGCTCGTGGGAGGGAGGCGGGGAGCTGTTTTTT
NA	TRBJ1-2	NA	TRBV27	CASSTNPPGGGEDGYTF	TGTGCCAGCAGCACTAACCCTCCCGGGGGAGGGGAGGATGGCTACACCTTC
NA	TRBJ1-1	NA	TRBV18	CASSLLRENTEAFF	TGTGCCAGCTCACTCCTTCGGGAGAACACTGAAGCTTTCTTT
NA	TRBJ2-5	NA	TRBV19	CASAKWGHQETQYF	TGTGCCAGTGCCAAGTGGGGCCACCAAGAGACCCAGTACTTC
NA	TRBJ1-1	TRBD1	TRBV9	CASSASQGGNTEAFF	TGTGCCAGCAGCGCGTCGCAGGGGGGCAACACTGAAGCTTTCTTT
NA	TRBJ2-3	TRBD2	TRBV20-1	CSASHSGTSDDTQYF	TGCAGTGCTAGTCACTCCGGGACTAGTGACGATACGCAGTATTTT
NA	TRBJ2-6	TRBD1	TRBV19	CASSMRTGLSGANVLTF	TGTGCCAGTAGTATGCGGACAGGCCTCTCTGGGGCCAACGTCCTGACTTTC
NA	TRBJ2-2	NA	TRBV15	CATSRDGQGGTGELFF	TGTGCCACCAGCAGAGATGGGCAGGGGGGCACCGGGGAGCTGTTTTTT
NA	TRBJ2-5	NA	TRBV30	CAWARGQETQYF	TGTGCCTGGGCGAGGGGGCAAGAGACCCAGTACTTC
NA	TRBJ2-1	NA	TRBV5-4	CASSVGGLGNEQFF	TGTGCCAGCAGCGTTGGGGGCCTCGGCAATGAGCAGTTCTTC
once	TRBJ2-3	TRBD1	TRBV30	CALNRGHLTDTQYF	TGTGCCTTAAACAGGGGGCACCTGACAGATACGCAGTATTTT
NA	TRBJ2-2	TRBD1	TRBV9	CASSGQLNTGELFF	TGTGCCAGCTCGGGACAGCTGAACACCGGGGAGCTGTTTTTT
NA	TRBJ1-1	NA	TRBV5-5	CASSLDSGGRAFF	TGTGCCAGCAGCTTGGATTCCGGGGGGCGAGCTTTCTTT
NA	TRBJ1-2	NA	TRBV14	CASSRGRWDGYTF	TGTGCCAGCAGCCGGGGCCGTTGGGATGGCTACACCTTC
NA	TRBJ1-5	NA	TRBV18	CASSPVTASYQPQHF	TGTGCCAGCTCACCAGTGACAGCCTCCTACCAGCCCCAGCATTTT
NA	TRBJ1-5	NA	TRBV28	CASSFGFWRGNQPQHF	TGTGCCAGCAGTTTTGGGTTCTGGAGGGGCAATCAGCCCCAGCATTTT
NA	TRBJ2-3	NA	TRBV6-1	CASSEVPSTTGDTQYF	TGTGCCAGCAGTGAGGTCCCTAGCACCACGGGGGATACGCAGTATTTT
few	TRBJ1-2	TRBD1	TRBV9	CASSVGDSGTPGYTF	TGTGCCAGCAGCGTTGGGGACAGTGGGACACCTGGCTACACCTTC
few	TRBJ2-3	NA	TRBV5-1	CASSFSGDRTDTQYF	TGCGCCAGCAGCTTTTCCGGAGATCGCACAGATACGCAGTATTTT
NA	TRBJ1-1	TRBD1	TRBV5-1	CASSQGQGGVVTEAFF	TGCGCCAGCAGCCAGGGACAGGGCGGGGTAGTCACTGAAGCTTTCTTT
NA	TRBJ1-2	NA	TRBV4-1	CASSQVEVLTNYGYTF	TGCGCCAGCAGCCAAGTGGAGGTCTTAACTAACTATGGCTACACCTTC
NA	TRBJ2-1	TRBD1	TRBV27	CASRAQGYNEQFF	TGTGCCAGCAGAGCACAGGGGTACAATGAGCAGTTCTTC
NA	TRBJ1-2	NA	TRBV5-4	CASSLDPRYYGYTF	TGTGCCAGCAGCTTGGACCCCCGGTACTATGGCTACACCTTC
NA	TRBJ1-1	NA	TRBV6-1	CASSESRDTEAFF	TGTGCCAGCAGTGAATCCCGGGACACTGAAGCTTTCTTT
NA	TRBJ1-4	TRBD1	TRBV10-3	CAIREGQGVFNEKLFF	TGTGCCATCAGGGAGGGACAGGGAGTTTTTAATGAAAAACTGTTTTTT
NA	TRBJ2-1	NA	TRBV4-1	CASSQPLDNGYEQFF	TGCGCCAGCAGCCAACCCCTGGACAATGGTTATGAGCAGTTCTTC
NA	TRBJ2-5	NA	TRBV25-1	CASSRVGGETQYF	TGTGCCAGCAGTCGGGTTGGTGGGGAGACCCAGTACTTC
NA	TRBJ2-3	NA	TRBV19	CASSPGASVSDTQYF	TGTGCCAGCTCCCCGGGTGCTAGCGTATCAGATACGCAGTATTTT
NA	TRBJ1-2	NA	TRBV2	CASSQGQDYGYTF	TGTGCCAGCAGTCAAGGACAAGACTATGGCTACACCTTC
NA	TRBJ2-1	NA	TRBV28	CASALAGRDEQFF	TGTGCCAGCGCTTTGGCGGGTCGGGATGAGCAGTTCTTC
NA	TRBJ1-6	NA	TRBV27	CASSPGLVVRSPLHF	TGTGCCAGCAGCCCGGGACTCGTGGTTAGGTCACCCCTCCACTTT
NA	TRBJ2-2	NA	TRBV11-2	CASSPRAGGRTGELFF	TGTGCCAGCAGCCCACGAGCCGGGGGGCGAACCGGGGAGCTGTTTTTT
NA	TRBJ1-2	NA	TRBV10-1	CASHPSGDSYGYTF	TGCGCCTCCCACCCGTCGGGTGACTCCTATGGCTACACCTTC